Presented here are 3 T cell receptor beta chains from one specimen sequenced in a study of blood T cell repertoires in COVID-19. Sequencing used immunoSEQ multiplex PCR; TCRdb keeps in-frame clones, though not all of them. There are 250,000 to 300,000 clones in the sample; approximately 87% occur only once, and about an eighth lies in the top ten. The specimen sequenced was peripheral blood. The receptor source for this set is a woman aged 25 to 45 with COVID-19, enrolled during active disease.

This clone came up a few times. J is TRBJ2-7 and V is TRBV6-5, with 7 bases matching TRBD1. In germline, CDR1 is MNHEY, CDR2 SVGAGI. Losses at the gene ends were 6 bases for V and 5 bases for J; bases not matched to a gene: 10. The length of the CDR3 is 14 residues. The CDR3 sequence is CASRKDRVVHEQYF. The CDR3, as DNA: TGTGCCAGCAGAAAAGACAGGGTGGTTCACGAGCAGTACTTC.

The CDR3, as DNA: TGTGCCAGCAGTTCTGGGCAGGGGGTAGTAAACACCATATATTTT. Translation: CASSSGQGVVNTIYF. J is TRBJ1-3 and V is TRBV6-5; 7 nucleotides align to TRBD1. CDR1 is MNHEY, CDR2 SVGAGI, per germline. The CDR3 spans 15 residues. V dropped 4 bases and J dropped 6; count of bases not matched to a gene: 9.

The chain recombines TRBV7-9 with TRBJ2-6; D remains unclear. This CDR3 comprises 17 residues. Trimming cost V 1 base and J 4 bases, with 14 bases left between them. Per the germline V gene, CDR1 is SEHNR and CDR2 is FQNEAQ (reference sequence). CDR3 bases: TGTGCCAGCAGCTTAGATTTCTTAATCCTAGGGGCCAACGTCCTGACTTTC. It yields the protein CASSLDFLILGANVLTF.